The 30 T cell receptor beta chains given below trace back to one sample, sequenced in a study of blood T cell repertoires in COVID-19 (dated by TCRdb to between 2020 and 2021). Libraries were built with the immunoSEQ multiplex PCR assay. This is the immuneACCESS table as TCRdb keeps it, with only in-frame sequences that have V and J called. A part of the clones is gone; compared with another copy, unresolved V genes explain less than half, and the rest is unexplained. This sample lists tens of thousands of clones; over 85% were detected once. Jointly, the top ten make up less than 7.5% of the sample. The sequenced material came from peripheral blood. These receptors came from a woman of 80 years or more with active COVID-19.

V gene TRBV23-1 combines with J gene TRBJ2-1, with 12 bases fitting TRBD2. TRBV23-1 is an ORF for which the function is uncertain. The CDR3 length is 17 residues. The V segment lost 7 bases and the J segment 2 bases; nucleotides outside the gene matches: 9. CDR3 coding DNA: TGCGCCAGCACCCCGGGACTAGCGGGTAGTGCCTACAATGAGCAGTTCTTC. Translating gives CASTPGLAGSAYNEQFF.

V gene TRBV14 combines with J gene TRBJ2-7, with 8 bases matching TRBD2. The germline V gene has CDR1 SGHDN and CDR2 FVKESK. Trimming at V came to 0 bases and at J to 3 bases, leaving 10 bases not matched to a gene. This CDR3 region has 17 residues. Here the CDR3 reads CASSQDGRWRGVYEQYF. The CDR3, as DNA: TGTGCCAGCAGCCAAGATGGGCGGTGGCGGGGGGTCTACGAGCAGTACTTC.

This clone has more than one count but fewer than ten. The gene calls are TRBV6-2 or TRBV6-3 and TRBJ1-2, with D perhaps matching TRBD1 (5 bases). CDR1 is MNHEY and CDR2 is SVGEGT in the germline V gene. The CDR3 has 14 residues. Trimming took 4 bases from V and 2 from J, leaving 11 bases between them. CDR3 bases: TGTGCCAGCAGTTTCGCACAGGCCAACTATGGCTACACCTTC. Encoded protein: CASSFAQANYGYTF.

The chain is built from TRBV3-1 (or the pseudogene TRBV3-2) and TRBJ1-1; D unclear. Trimming shortened V by 1 base and J by 8 bases, and 11 bases separated the two germline ends. CDR1 LGHDT and CDR2 YNNKEL come from the germline V gene (reference sequence). The CDR3 has 13 residues. This chain's CDR3 is CASSQGAEREAFF. CDR3 bases: TGTGCCAGCAGCCAAGGGGCAGAAAGAGAAGCTTTCTTT.

The V and J genes are TRBV6-5 and TRBJ2-1, with TRBD2 matching 10 bases. With 7 bases clipped from V and 7 bases from J, the junction kept 7 bases outside the gene matches. The CDR3 has 14 residues. Germline V gives CDR1 MNHEY, CDR2 SVGAGI. The CDR3 sequence is CASILSGGRNEQFF. The CDR3 DNA is TGTGCCAGCATCCTTAGCGGGGGGCGTAATGAGCAGTTCTTC.

The genes are TRBV7-9 and TRBJ2-4; 9 bases align to TRBD2. The CDR3 covers 17 residues. V trimming: 3 bases; J trimming: 2 bases; junction bases outside the gene matches: 8. Germline V gene data show CDR1 as SEHNR and CDR2 as FQNEAQ (reference sequence). The CDR3 DNA sequence: TGTGCCAGCAGCTTGACCCGCGGGGGGGACTCCAAAAACATTCAGTACTTC. Translation gives CASSLTRGGDSKNIQYF.

The chain has TRBV7-3 and TRBJ2-7, with D tentatively TRBD1 (6 bases). V gave up 5 bases and J gave up 6 bases, with 11 bases separating them. Germline CDR1 is SGHTA and CDR2 is FQGTGA. The CDR3 is 12 amino acids. The CDR3 reads CASSPGVGEQYF. CDR3 in DNA: TGTGCCAGCAGCCCAGGGGTCGGCGAGCAGTACTTC.

The genes are TRBV18 and TRBJ2-7; possibly TRBD1 for D (5 bases). Trimming removed 1 base at V and 0 bases at J, with 19 bases between. CDR1 KGHSH and CDR2 LQKENI come from the germline V gene. The CDR3 covers 18 residues. The CDR3 sequence is CASSPRAQDKLSSYEQYF. In nucleotides, the CDR3 is TGTGCCAGCTCACCACGGGCCCAGGACAAATTAAGCTCCTACGAGCAGTACTTC.

The V call is TRBV6-5, the J call TRBJ2-2; D is undetermined. The germline gives CDR1 MNHEY, CDR2 SVGAGI. The CDR3 is 14 amino acids. The germline V and J ends were trimmed by 5 bases and 0 bases, with 7 bases remaining between them. CDR3 sequence reads: CASSPTANTGELFF. CDR3 DNA: TGTGCCAGCAGTCCTACAGCGAACACCGGGGAGCTGTTTTTT.

The chain employs TRBV9 and TRBJ2-3, with 8 nucleotides matching TRBD2. This CDR3 spans 15 amino acids. The V gene's germline CDR1 is SGDLS and CDR2 YYNGEE. Trimming removed 4 bases from V and 1 base from J; junction bases left unmatched: 5. CDR3: CASSPGGYGTDTQYF. The CDR3 nucleotides read TGTGCCAGCAGCCCGGGGGGGTACGGCACAGATACGCAGTATTTT. Using reference TRBV9 and TRBJ2-3 for the parts outside the CDR3, the full variable domain is DSGVTQTPKHLITATGQRVTLRCSPRSGDLSVYWYQQSLDQGLQFLIQYYNGEERAKGNILERFSAQQFPDLHSELNLSSLELGDSALYFCASSPGGYGTDTQYFGPGTRLTVL.

This clone was picked up a small number of times. The chain joins TRBV5-1 to TRBJ1-1, with D possibly being TRBD1 (6 bases). The CDR3 has 16 residues. CDR1 and CDR2 from the germline V gene are SGHRS and YFSETQ. Trimming pared 3 bases from V and 6 bases from J, leaving 21 bases between. This chain's CDR3 is CASSSFLGDKGAEAFF. DNA for the CDR3: TGCGCCAGCAGCTCCTTTCTTGGGGACAAAGGCGCTGAAGCTTTCTTT.

The rearrangement uses TRBV19 and TRBJ2-3; TRBD1 is a possible D gene (5 bases). Trimming took 5 bases from V and 2 from J, leaving 8 bases between them. The germline CDR1 and CDR2 sequences are LNHDA and SQIVND (reference sequence). This CDR3 contains 13 residues. In DNA form, the CDR3 reads TGTGCCAGTAGTGACAGCTCCACAGATACGCAGTATTTT. It specifies CASSDSSTDTQYF. The whole variable domain, remainder taken from reference TRBV19 and TRBJ2-3, is DGGITQSPKYLFRKEGQNVTLSCEQNLNHDAMYWYRQDPGQGLRLIYYSQIVNDFQKGDIAEGYSVSREKKESFPLTVTSAQKNPTAFYLCASSDSSTDTQYFGPGTRLTVL.

The V and J genes are TRBV15 and TRBJ2-1; TRBD2 agrees at 9 bases. The CDR3 covers 15 residues. CDR1 LNHNV and CDR2 YYDKDF come from the germline V gene (reference sequence). Trimming at V came to 0 bases and at J to 6 bases, leaving 3 bases not matched to a gene. For the CDR3, the DNA is TGTGCCACCAGCAGAGAGCGGGGGGGCTTCAATGAGCAGTTCTTC. It yields the protein CATSRERGGFNEQFF.

This chain links TRBV7-9 with TRBJ2-7; TRBD1 matches 11 bases. Germline V gene sequence: CDR1 SEHNR, CDR2 FQNEAQ (reference sequence). V lost 3 bases, J lost 5 bases, and 3 bases stayed unmatched. The CDR3 is 14 amino acids. CDR3 region: CASSFGQGAHEQYF. For the CDR3, the DNA is TGTGCCAGCAGCTTCGGACAGGGGGCACACGAGCAGTACTTC.

This clone was counted a single time. The chain joins TRBV9 to TRBJ1-6; 7 positions match TRBD1. The CDR3 covers 19 residues. J gave up 5 bases and V 0 bases, and 14 bases lay outside the gene matches. CDR1 is SGDLS, CDR2 YYNGEE, per germline. The CDR3, as DNA: TGTGCCAGCAGCGTAGCTCCCCCCACCCGGGACAGTAATAATTCACCCCTCCACTTT. Translation gives CASSVAPPTRDSNNSPLHF. Combining the CDR3 with reference TRBV9 and TRBJ1-6 gives the whole variable domain DSGVTQTPKHLITATGQRVTLRCSPRSGDLSVYWYQQSLDQGLQFLIQYYNGEERAKGNILERFSAQQFPDLHSELNLSSLELGDSALYFCASSVAPPTRDSNNSPLHFGNGTRLTVT.

V and J are TRBV2 and TRBJ2-5, with 10 positions matching TRBD2. V dropped 4 bases and J dropped 5; count of bases not matched to a gene: 10. This CDR3 comprises 16 residues. Germline CDR1 and CDR2: SNHLY and FYNNEI. This chain's CDR3 is CASSARLAGAGETQYF. The CDR3 DNA reads TGTGCCAGCAGTGCCCGTCTAGCGGGGGCGGGGGAGACCCAGTACTTC. The variable domain in full, completed from reference TRBV2 and TRBJ2-5, reads EPEVTQTPSHQVTQMGQEVILRCVPISNHLYFYWYRQILGQKVEFLVSFYNNEISEKSEIFDDQFSVERPDGSNFTLKIRSTKLEDSAMYFCASSARLAGAGETQYFGPGTRLLVL.

CDR3 region: CASSLGGTKQETQYF. CDR3 sequence (DNA): TGTGCCAGCAGCTTAGGGGGGACTAAGCAAGAGACCCAGTACTTC. The chain joins TRBV7-9 to TRBJ2-5, with 7 nucleotides matching TRBD2. J was trimmed by 2 bases and V by 1 base; bases with no gene match: 4. From germline, CDR1 is SEHNR and CDR2 FQNEAQ (reference sequence). This CDR3 contains 15 residues. The whole variable domain, remainder taken from reference TRBV7-9 and TRBJ2-5, is DTGVSQNPRHKITKRGQNVTFRCDPISEHNRLYWYRQTLGQGPEFLTYFQNEAQLEKSRLLSDRFSAERPKGSFSTLEIQRTEQGDSAMYLCASSLGGTKQETQYFGPGTRLLVL.

V is TRBV7-9 and J is TRBJ2-3, with 11 nucleotides matching TRBD2. The CDR3 is 15 residues long. J lost 3 bases, V lost 5 bases, and 4 bases had no gene match. Germline CDR1 and CDR2: SEHNR and FQNEAQ (reference sequence). As DNA, the CDR3 is TGTGCCAGCAGCCCGACTAGCGGGGCTACAGATACGCAGTATTTT. Its protein is CASSPTSGATDTQYF.

This chain links TRBV15 with TRBJ2-3; a weak D match, TRBD2 (6 bases). The germline V gene encodes CDR1 LNHNV and CDR2 YYDKDF (reference sequence). Deletions cut 8 bases from V and 6 bases from J, with 15 bases between. This CDR3 is 13 amino acids long. CDR3 sequence: CATAGGDGDTQYF. The CDR3 DNA reads as TGTGCCACCGCGGGCGGGGACGGGGATACGCAGTATTTT.

The chain joins TRBV9 to TRBJ2-7; 9 bases are a match to TRBD1. Germline values: CDR1 SGDLS, CDR2 YYNGEE. Unmatched junction bases numbered 18, after V lost 3 bases and J lost 5 bases. The CDR3 has 18 amino acids. CDR3 bases: TGTGCCAGCAGCGGCGATGGAGGGACAGGGTTAAGTCAGAACGAGCAGTACTTC. Translating it yields CASSGDGGTGLSQNEQYF.

This clone was counted once. The chain links TRBV5-4 to TRBJ2-5; D is perhaps TRBD1 (6 bases). This CDR3 comprises 14 residues. V was shortened by 5 bases and J by 1 base, with 12 bases between the two germline ends. Germline CDR1 reads SGHNT; CDR2 reads YYREEE (reference sequence). The CDR3 protein is CASSLQGTQETQYF. For the CDR3, the DNA is TGTGCCAGCAGTCTACAGGGCACCCAAGAGACCCAGTACTTC.

The chain links TRBV7-6 to TRBJ2-5; TRBD2 matches 10 bases. Germline V gene sequence: CDR1 SGHVS, CDR2 FNYEAQ. The CDR3 consists of 16 residues. The V gene end was trimmed by 1 base and the J gene end by 3 bases; junction bases not matched to a gene: 5. This CDR3 reads CASSLVTSGVKETQYF. The DNA of the CDR3 is TGTGCCAGCAGCTTAGTAACTAGCGGGGTTAAAGAGACCCAGTACTTC.

This sequence joins TRBV6-2 or TRBV6-3 and TRBJ1-1; a weak D match, TRBD1 (6 bases). The CDR3 loop spans 14 amino acids. Germline values: CDR1 MNHEY, CDR2 SVGEGT. Trimming took off 4 bases at V and 9 bases at J, with 18 bases between the two ends. As DNA, the CDR3 is TGTGCCAGCAGTTCATATGGGGGGGCGGCACAAGCTTTCTTT. Encoded protein: CASSSYGGAAQAFF.

The chain has TRBV4-2 and TRBJ2-3; D not resolved. The CDR3 extends over 15 amino acids. CDR1 and CDR2 from the germline V gene are LGHNA and YNFKEQ. V shed 0 bases and J shed 4 bases, with 11 bases lying between them. The CDR3 DNA is TGTGCCAGCAGCCAAGATCCGGTCCTAGCAGATACGCAGTATTTT. As protein: CASSQDPVLADTQYF.

The V call is TRBV28, the J call TRBJ1-5; TRBD1 matches at 8 bases. Germline CDR1 and CDR2: MDHEN and SYDVKM. The CDR3 covers 15 residues. V was pared by 7 bases and J by 4 bases, with 9 bases of the junction left unmatched. The CDR3 DNA reads TGTGCCAGCACCAAAACCGGACAGGGTAATCAGCCCCAGCATTTT. It is translated as CASTKTGQGNQPQHF.

The rearrangement links TRBV10-3 to TRBJ1-3; 7 bases match TRBD1. CDR3 length: 13 amino acids. V lost 7 bases and J lost 6; bases outside the gene matches: 6. Germline V CDR1 and CDR2: ENHRY, SYGVKD. The CDR3 nucleotides read TGTGCCATCACCCGGGACAGCGAAAACACCATATATTTT. This gives the protein CAITRDSENTIYF.

The chain links TRBV2 to TRBJ2-3, with D perhaps TRBD2 (5 bases). From germline, CDR1 is SNHLY and CDR2 FYNNEI. The CDR3 runs to 14 residues. The V end lost 6 bases, the J end lost 1 base, and 11 bases lay between the germline ends. The CDR3, as DNA: TGTGCCAGCAGGTACAGCGGAGGCACAGATACGCAGTATTTT. Translating gives CASRYSGGTDTQYF.

This chain joins TRBV19 and TRBJ1-5, with no clear D. The CDR3 has 17 residues. With 6 bases removed from V and 1 base from J, the gap between germline ends came to 19 bases. Germline CDR1 LNHDA, CDR2 SQIVND (reference sequence). In DNA form, the CDR3 reads TGTGCCAGTAGACCCCGACGAGCTCCGGAGAGCAATCAGCCCCAGCATTTT. It translates to CASRPRRAPESNQPQHF.

J is TRBJ2-1 and V is TRBV10-2; 7 bases map to TRBD2. Germline V lookup: CDR1 WSHSY, CDR2 SAAADI. V shed 4 bases, J shed 8 bases, and the junction held 8 bases outside the gene matches. The CDR3 contains 14 residues. In DNA form, the CDR3 reads TGCGCCAGCAGTGCAGCGGGGCAACGGCATGAGCAGTTCTTC. Its translation is CASSAAGQRHEQFF.

The chain uses TRBV13 and TRBJ2-1, with no clear D. The CDR3 totals 13 residues. Germline V gene sequence: CDR1 PRHDT, CDR2 FYEKMQ (reference sequence). Trimming removed 4 bases at V and 9 bases at J, with 13 bases between. CDR3 sequence: CASSSPRRLEQFF. The CDR3 region has the DNA TGTGCCAGCAGCTCGCCGCGTCGACTTGAGCAGTTCTTC.